This T cell receptor (beta chain) was sequenced during a study of molecular identifiers for immune sequencing clone quantification. CDR1 and CDR2 (germline): MGHRA, YSYEKL. The CDR3 is 15 amino acids. V shed 0 bases and J 11 bases; nucleotides not matched to a gene: 10. Regarding the study as a whole: Identical TCR molecules sharing a barcode could underestimate highly expanded clone sizes. Clones above 20 RNA copies held over 99% of effector molecules, under 1% in naive cells.

In preparing bulk TCR libraries, previously described methods and listed TCR primers were used. From the PCR reads, TCRdb called clonotypes with MiXCR, one entry per CDR3 protein. The sample holds about 300,000 distinct CDR3 sequences; about a fifth are singletons and the top ten take approximately 0.8%. The authors sorted naive CD8 T cells as CD8+CD4-CCR7+CD45RA+. This clonotype was counted many times. Its antigen is as yet unknown. This receptor was obtained from a human donor in good health. Some libraries in this study had Jurkat cell RNA spiked in. The chain is built from TRBV4-1 and TRBJ2-1; 7 bases match TRBD2. Sequencing used naive CD8+ T cells from blood, with Jurkat cell RNA spiked in. Subset in this sample: FACS-sorted CD8+CD4-CCR7+CD45RA+ naive T cells. The CDR3 loop reads CASSQEASGMGKQFF. The CDR3 bases are TGCGCCAGCAGCCAAGAGGCTAGCGGTATGGGGAAGCAGTTCTTC.